The 29 T cell receptor beta chains in this list originate from one sample, sequenced in a study of cytomegalovirus exposure and HLA in healthy donors. With 60 Vbeta and 13 Jbeta primers, the PCR was carried out. Measured with immunoSEQ multiplex PCR; TCRdb has only the in-frame clones, and not every one. In the table there are 150,000 to 200,000 clones, approximately 78% of which are singletons. Sequenced input: PBMCs. These receptors all come from a girl aged 2 to 9 in good health and CMV-seropositive.

The rearrangement uses TRBV28 and TRBJ2-7; TRBD2 aligns across 7 bases. This CDR3 is built from 14 residues. V was pared by 7 bases and J by 3 bases, with 9 bases of the junction left unmatched. From germline, CDR1 is MDHEN and CDR2 SYDVKM. The CDR3 protein is CASTTPGGIYEQYF. Here the CDR3 DNA reads TGTGCCAGCACCACGCCCGGGGGGATCTACGAGCAGTACTTC. Looking up the rest from reference TRBV28 and TRBJ2-7 gives the full variable domain: DVKVTQSSRYLVKRTGEKVFLECVQDMDHENMFWYRQDPGLGLRLIYFSYDVKMKEKGDIPEGYSVSREKKERFSLILESASTNQTSMYLCASTTPGGIYEQYFGPGTRLTVT.

The chain combines TRBV4-1 with TRBJ1-2; 8 positions agree with TRBD1. The CDR3 has 15 amino acids. Per the germline V gene, CDR1 is MGHRA and CDR2 is YSYEKL. The V gene end was trimmed by 9 bases and the J gene end by 0 bases; junction bases not matched to a gene: 9. In nucleotides, the CDR3 is TGCGCCAGTCGCTTGGGGGACAGGTCTAACTATGGCTACACCTTC. Protein: CASRLGDRSNYGYTF.

The chain recombines TRBV4-2 with TRBJ1-4; D is possibly TRBD1 (6 bases). CDR1 and CDR2 (germline): LGHNA, YNFKEQ. The CDR3 has 16 amino acids. V dropped 4 bases and J dropped 6 bases, with 18 bases sitting between them. DNA for the CDR3: TGTGCCAGCAGCCCTCCCGCCCCAGGGGAGTATGAAAAACTGTTTTTT. Amino acids: CASSPPAPGEYEKLFF.

This chain links TRBV10-3 with TRBJ2-7; D gene uncertain. With 4 bases removed from V and 5 bases from J, the gap between germline ends came to 6 bases. The germline CDR1 and CDR2 sequences are ENHRY and SYGVKD. This CDR3 is 11 amino acids long. CDR3 loop: CAISVENEQYF. CDR3 sequence (DNA): TGTGCCATCAGTGTGGAGAACGAGCAGTACTTC.

This clone was counted between two and nine times. The chain uses TRBV6-5 and TRBJ2-6; D uncertain. Trimming stripped 4 bases from V and 0 bases from J, with 7 bases between. The CDR3 sequence is 15 residues long. CDR1 is MNHEY, CDR2 SVGAGI, per germline. The DNA of the CDR3 is TGTGCCAGCAGTTTTACAGTCTCTGGGGCCAACGTCCTGACTTTC. Its translation is CASSFTVSGANVLTF.

V usage is TRBV25-1 and J usage is TRBJ2-1, with TRBD1 identical over 11 bases. The germline gives CDR1 MGHDK, CDR2 SYGVNS. The length of the CDR3 is 15 residues. Unmatched junction bases numbered 4, after V lost 5 bases and J lost 4 bases. CDR3 in amino acids: CASSQRDRGYNEQFF. The CDR3 region has the DNA TGTGCCAGCAGTCAAAGGGACAGGGGGTACAATGAGCAGTTCTTC.

The chain links TRBV7-9 to TRBJ2-4, with 8 bases lining up with TRBD1. There are 17 residues in the CDR3. Germline values: CDR1 SEHNR, CDR2 FQNEAQ (reference sequence). Unmatched junction bases numbered 11, after V lost 0 bases and J lost 7 bases. DNA of the CDR3: TGTGCCAGCAGCTTAGCGTATGCTGGACAGGGACGGAACATTCAGTACTTC. Translating it yields CASSLAYAGQGRNIQYF.

This clone has a handful of counts. This rearrangement joins TRBV4-1 to TRBJ1-1; D is undetermined. Germline V lookup: CDR1 MGHRA, CDR2 YSYEKL. The V gene lost 1 base and the J gene lost 4 bases, with 13 bases spanning the gap. The CDR3 runs 15 residues. The CDR3 protein is CASSQVGGLPTEAFF. CDR3 DNA: TGCGCCAGCAGCCAAGTCGGAGGACTGCCCACTGAAGCTTTCTTT.

The rearrangement joins TRBV28 to TRBJ1-1; no definite D call. The V end was cut by 11 bases, the J end by 0 bases, with 7 bases between. Germline values: CDR1 MDHEN, CDR2 SYDVKM. The CDR3 has 11 amino acids. The DNA of the CDR3 is TGTGCCGGTCGGTTGAACACTGAAGCTTTCTTT. This codes for CAGRLNTEAFF. Full variable domain (outside the CDR3, taken from reference TRBV28 and TRBJ1-1): DVKVTQSSRYLVKRTGEKVFLECVQDMDHENMFWYRQDPGLGLRLIYFSYDVKMKEKGDIPEGYSVSREKKERFSLILESASTNQTSMYLCAGRLNTEAFFGQGTRLTVV.

The CDR3 spells CASSLYRGGPPGTRSRETQYF. The CDR3 coding sequence is TGTGCCAGCAGCTTATATCGGGGGGGTCCGCCCGGGACTAGGTCTCGGGAGACCCAGTACTTC. The chain is built from TRBV7-3 and TRBJ2-5; 8 positions agree with TRBD2. Per germline, CDR1 SGHTA and CDR2 FQGTGA. Trimming took 2 bases from V and 5 from J; bases not matched to a gene: 25. The CDR3 extends over 21 amino acids.

The chain links TRBV5-1 to TRBJ1-4; 9 positions match TRBD1. V was pared by 4 bases and J by 8 bases, with 12 bases of the junction left unmatched. Per the germline V gene, CDR1 is SGHRS and CDR2 is YFSETQ. This CDR3 contains 16 residues. This CDR3 reads CASSPRWTGEWEKLFF. CDR3 nucleotide sequence: TGCGCCAGCAGCCCCAGGTGGACAGGGGAGTGGGAAAAACTGTTTTTT.

This clone came up once. V is TRBV19 and J is TRBJ2-5; the match to TRBD1 covers 10 bases. V was pared by 5 bases and J by 4 bases, with 10 bases of the junction left unmatched. Germline V lookup: CDR1 LNHDA, CDR2 SQIVND (reference sequence). The CDR3 has 16 residues. CDR3 nucleotide sequence: TGTGCCAGTAGTTTTGAGACAGGGGGCGCGTCAGAGACCCAGTACTTC. It codes for CASSFETGGASETQYF.

Here the CDR3 reads CASRVTSALKETQYF. Here the CDR3 DNA reads TGTGCCAGCAGAGTGACTAGCGCTTTGAAAGAGACCCAGTACTTC. This sequence joins TRBV2 and TRBJ2-5; 8 positions match TRBD2. The V gene's germline CDR1 is SNHLY and CDR2 FYNNEI. Trimming took 6 bases from V and 3 from J; bases not matched to a gene: 9. There are 15 residues in the CDR3.

The chain employs TRBV29-1 and TRBJ2-5, with a tentative D call TRBD2 (6 bases). Germline V lookup: CDR1 SQVTM, CDR2 ANQGSEA. The V and J ends lost 6 bases and 4 bases respectively, with 24 bases between them. The CDR3 contains 16 residues. The CDR3 region has the DNA TGCAGCGTCCTCTTTCGCCGGGACTCTTGGGGAGAGACCCAGTACTTC. Its translation: CSVLFRRDSWGETQYF.

This clone was picked up one time. The chain couples TRBV5-6 to TRBJ1-2; 7 positions agree with TRBD1. This CDR3 is 14 amino acids long. Germline CDR1 SGHDT, CDR2 YYEEEE. V shed 7 bases and J 1 base; nucleotides not matched to a gene: 7. This chain's CDR3 is CASSPGQYNYGYTF. In DNA form, the CDR3 reads TGTGCCAGCTCTCCGGGACAGTATAACTATGGCTACACCTTC.

The chain links TRBV14 to TRBJ2-7; the D gene is possibly TRBD1 (6 bases). The CDR3 has 11 amino acids. Germline V gene lookup returns CDR1 SGHDN and CDR2 FVKESK. The germline V and J ends were trimmed by 3 bases and 12 bases, with 12 bases remaining between them. The CDR3 region is CASSHGGTLYF. The CDR3 coding sequence is TGTGCCAGCAGCCATGGGGGCACTCTGTACTTC.

This chain uses TRBV7-9 with TRBJ2-3, with 7 positions matching TRBD2. Germline V gene lookup returns CDR1 SEHNR and CDR2 FQNEAQ (reference sequence). J was trimmed by 6 bases and V by 2 bases; bases with no gene match: 8. The CDR3 has 15 residues. CDR3: CASSLPGGLPDTQYF. The CDR3 nucleotides are TGTGCCAGCAGCTTACCGGGAGGACTACCCGATACGCAGTATTTT.

The chain combines TRBV5-6 with TRBJ2-7; tentative D call: TRBD1 (5 bases). Germline V gene lookup returns CDR1 SGHDT and CDR2 YYEEEE. The CDR3 is 15 amino acids. The V end was cut by 2 bases, the J end by 0 bases, with 12 bases between. CDR3 sequence: CASSFQGGLSYEQYF. The CDR3 bases are TGTGCCAGCAGCTTTCAGGGTGGGCTCTCCTACGAGCAGTACTTC. The complete variable domain, with remaining parts taken from reference TRBV5-6 and TRBJ2-7, reads DAGVTQSPTHLIKTRGQQVTLRCSPKSGHDTVSWYQQALGQGPQFIFQYYEEEERQRGNFPDRFSGHQFPNYSSELNVNALLLGDSALYLCASSFQGGLSYEQYFGPGTRLTVT.

This clone was seen just once. The chain uses TRBV5-1 and TRBJ2-5; D gene uncertain. From germline, CDR1 is SGHRS and CDR2 YFSETQ. V lost 1 base and J lost 2, with 9 bases in between. The CDR3 length is 14 residues. In DNA, the CDR3 is TGCGCCAGCAGCTTGTGGGCAAGACAAGAGACCCAGTACTTC. Residues: CASSLWARQETQYF.

This clone was counted a few times. This chain uses TRBV15 with TRBJ1-6; a possible D gene is TRBD1 (6 bases). This CDR3 has 14 residues. With 3 bases removed from V and 9 bases from J, the gap between germline ends came to 12 bases. The germline gives CDR1 LNHNV, CDR2 YYDKDF (reference sequence). CDR3 DNA sequence: TGTGCCACCAGCAGGAGAGGGGGAAGTTCACCCCTCCACTTT. It yields the protein CATSRRGGSSPLHF.

The chain links TRBV6-1 to TRBJ2-5; D not certain. The V end lost 1 base, the J end lost 5 bases, and 8 bases lay between the germline ends. The CDR3 totals 13 residues. Looked up from germline, CDR1 is MNHNS and CDR2 is SASEGT. The chain's CDR3 is CASSEGPGETQYF. In nucleotides, the CDR3 is TGTGCCAGCAGTGAAGGCCCCGGGGAGACCCAGTACTTC.

The chain couples TRBV5-1 to TRBJ2-1; tentative D call: TRBD2 (6 bases). The V end was cut by 5 bases, the J end by 4 bases, with 16 bases between. This CDR3 region has 15 residues. Germline V lookup: CDR1 SGHRS, CDR2 YFSETQ. For the CDR3, the DNA is TGCGCCAGCAGTCAGGACGGGAGTCCATACAATGAGCAGTTCTTC. This codes for CASSQDGSPYNEQFF.

This chain links TRBV27 with TRBJ2-2; 13 nucleotides align to TRBD2. CDR3 size: 15 residues. Per the germline V gene, CDR1 is MNHEY and CDR2 is SMNVEV (reference sequence). V shed 6 bases, J shed 4 bases, and the junction held 2 bases outside the gene matches. The CDR3 nucleotides read TGTGCCAGCAGGCGGACTAGCGGGGGCACCGGGGAGCTGTTTTTT. Translation gives CASRRTSGGTGELFF.

This chain connects TRBV21-1 to TRBJ1-5; no DNA check was done on the table's D call, TRBD1. TRBV21-1 is a listed pseudogene. The length of the CDR3 is 12 residues. The CDR3 DNA follows: TGTGCCAGCAGCAACAGGGTACAGCCCCAGCATTTT. Translated: CASSNRVQPQHF.

This clone has just one count. V is TRBV4-1 and J is TRBJ1-1; D may be TRBD1 (6 bases). The CDR3 covers 15 residues. Trimming shortened V by 1 base and J by 0 bases, and 9 bases separated the two germline ends. The germline CDR1 and CDR2 sequences are MGHRA and YSYEKL. The CDR3 reads CASSQGHRVNTEAFF. DNA of the CDR3: TGCGCCAGCAGCCAAGGGCACAGGGTGAACACTGAAGCTTTCTTT.

With respect to this clone: Different DNA sequences within this sample yield the same CDR3. The chain couples TRBV25-1 to TRBJ1-2; D possibly corresponds to TRBD1 (5 bases). Germline CDR1 MGHDK, CDR2 SYGVNS. CDR3 length equals 13 residues. V was clipped by 4 bases and J by 0 bases, with 6 bases between them. CDR3 amino acids: CASSAGTNYGYTF. In DNA form, the CDR3 reads TGTGCCAGCAGTGCAGGGACTAACTATGGCTACACCTTC.

V usage is TRBV4-1 and J usage is TRBJ2-6, with 7 bases that match TRBD1. Per germline, CDR1 MGHRA and CDR2 YSYEKL. After removal of 0 bases from V and 0 bases from J, the junction contained 8 bases not matched to a gene. There are 19 residues in the CDR3. The CDR3: CASSQETGPLHSGANVLTF. The CDR3 bases are TGCGCCAGCAGCCAAGAGACAGGGCCGCTACACTCTGGGGCCAACGTCCTGACTTTC.

This clone was seen only a few times. The V call is TRBV5-6, the J call TRBJ2-2, with TRBD1 matching over 9 bases. Germline V CDR1 and CDR2: SGHDT, YYEEEE. This CDR3 is built from 14 residues. V gave up 4 bases and J gave up 8 bases; unmatched junction bases: 6. CDR3 region: CASSGQGSGGELFF. Written as DNA, the CDR3 is TGTGCCAGCAGCGGACAGGGGAGCGGAGGGGAGCTGTTTTTT.

The chain links TRBV27 to TRBJ2-1; 9 positions match TRBD2. CDR3 size: 16 residues. Germline V gene lookup returns CDR1 MNHEY and CDR2 SMNVEV (reference sequence). J was trimmed by 10 bases and V by 4 bases; bases with no gene match: 14. This chain's CDR3 is CASSYRGPGLANEQFF. CDR3 DNA sequence: TGTGCCAGCAGTTATCGGGGACCGGGACTAGCTAACGAGCAGTTCTTC.